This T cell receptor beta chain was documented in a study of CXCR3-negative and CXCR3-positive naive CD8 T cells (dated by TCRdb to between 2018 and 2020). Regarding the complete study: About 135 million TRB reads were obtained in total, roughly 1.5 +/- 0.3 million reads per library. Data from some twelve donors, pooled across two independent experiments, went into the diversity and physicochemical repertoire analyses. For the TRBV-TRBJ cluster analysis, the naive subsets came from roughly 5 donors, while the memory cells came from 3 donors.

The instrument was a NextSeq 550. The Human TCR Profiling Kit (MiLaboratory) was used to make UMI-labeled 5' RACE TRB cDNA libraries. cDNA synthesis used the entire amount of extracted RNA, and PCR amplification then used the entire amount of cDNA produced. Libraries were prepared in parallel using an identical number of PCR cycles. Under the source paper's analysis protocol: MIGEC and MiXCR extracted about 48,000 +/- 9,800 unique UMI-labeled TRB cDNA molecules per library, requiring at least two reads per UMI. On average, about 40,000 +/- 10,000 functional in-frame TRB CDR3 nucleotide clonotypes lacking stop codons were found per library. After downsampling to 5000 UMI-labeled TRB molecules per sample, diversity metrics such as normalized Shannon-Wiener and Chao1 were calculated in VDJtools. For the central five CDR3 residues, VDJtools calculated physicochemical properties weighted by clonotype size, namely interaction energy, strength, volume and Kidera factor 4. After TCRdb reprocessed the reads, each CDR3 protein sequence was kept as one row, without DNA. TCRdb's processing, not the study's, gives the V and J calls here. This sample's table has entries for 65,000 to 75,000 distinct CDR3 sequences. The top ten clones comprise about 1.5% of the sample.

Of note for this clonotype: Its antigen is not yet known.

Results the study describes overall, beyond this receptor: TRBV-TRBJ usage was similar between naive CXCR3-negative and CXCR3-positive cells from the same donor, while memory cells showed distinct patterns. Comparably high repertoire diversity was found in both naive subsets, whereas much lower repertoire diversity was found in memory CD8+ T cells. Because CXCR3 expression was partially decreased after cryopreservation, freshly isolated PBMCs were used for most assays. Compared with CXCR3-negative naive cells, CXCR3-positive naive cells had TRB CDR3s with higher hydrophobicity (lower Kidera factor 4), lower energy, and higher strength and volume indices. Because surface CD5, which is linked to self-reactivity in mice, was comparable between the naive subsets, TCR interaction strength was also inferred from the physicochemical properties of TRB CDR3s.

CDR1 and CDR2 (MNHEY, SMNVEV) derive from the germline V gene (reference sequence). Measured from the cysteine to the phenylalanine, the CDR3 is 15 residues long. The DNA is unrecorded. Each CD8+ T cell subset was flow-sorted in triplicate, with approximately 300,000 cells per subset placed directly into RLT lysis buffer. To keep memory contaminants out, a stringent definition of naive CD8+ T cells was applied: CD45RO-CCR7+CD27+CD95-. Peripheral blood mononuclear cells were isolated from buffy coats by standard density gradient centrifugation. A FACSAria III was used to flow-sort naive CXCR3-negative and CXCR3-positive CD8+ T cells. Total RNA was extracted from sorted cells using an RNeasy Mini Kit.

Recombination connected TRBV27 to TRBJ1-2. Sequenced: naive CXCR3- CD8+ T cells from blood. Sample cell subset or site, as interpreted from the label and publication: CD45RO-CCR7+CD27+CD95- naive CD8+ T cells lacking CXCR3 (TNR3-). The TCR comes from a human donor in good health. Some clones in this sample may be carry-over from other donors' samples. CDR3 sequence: CASSLTGALNYGYTF.